This T cell receptor beta chain was obtained from a study of T cells in Graves' hyperthyroidism and ophthalmopathy (dated by TCRdb to the late 2010s). Regarding the study in general: Peripheral blood was sampled at the time of initial diagnosis, prior to any treatment. Following sampling, methimazole starting at 30 mg daily was given to hyperthyroidism patients, and high-dose intravenous methylprednisolone was given to ophthalmopathy patients. A discovery cohort of about 96 patients, 43 with Graves' ophthalmopathy and more than 55 with stable Graves' hyperthyroidism, was used to find distinguishing TCR V-J signatures. The 95 to 100 discovery patients were randomly split 7:3 into training and test sets. The paper reports TCR Vbeta CDR3 sequencing of 135 peripheral blood samples: 43 ophthalmopathy, about 75 hyperthyroidism and around 17 progressor patients. Thyroid tissue and blood T-cell repertoires from six Graves' hyperthyroidism patients were also compared in the study. Prospective prediction of ophthalmopathy was tested in an independent validation cohort of 18 to 20 hyperthyroidism patients and 17 patients who later progressed to ophthalmopathy.

The CDR3 measures 13 amino acids from cysteine to phenylalanine. The CDR3 DNA has 39 bases and is translated from base 1. As encoded in the germline V gene (reference sequence), CDR1 is DFQATT while CDR2 is SNEGSKA. For this chain, trimming is 2 bases at the V end and 6 bases at the J end, and the number of junction bases without a gene match is 4. This clonotype was seen repeatedly, ten times or more. Its target antigen remains unknown. No qualities accompany the bases; no much larger clone lies one base away. Moderately to severely active disease, a Clinical Activity Score of at least 3, a NOSPECS grade of at least 4, and a duration under 3 months were present in ophthalmopathy patients. Patients with uncontrolled infections, other autoimmune diseases, pregnancy or lactation were excluded. Diagnoses relied on clinical symptoms, serum thyroxine and TRAb, thyroid ultrasound and orbital computed tomography. PBMCs were separated from roughly 9.3 ml of fresh peripheral blood using Ficoll-Paque density gradient centrifugation. Total RNA was extracted with Trizol reagent, and quality was checked on an Agilent 2100 Bioanalyzer.

The TCR beta CDR3 regions were amplified from RNA transcripts. A first-round RT-PCR of the TCR CDR3 used the HTBI primer set with the Qiagen OneStep RT-PCR kit. Libraries were constructed in a second round of multiplex PCR, after which size selection and purification were carried out. Paired-end sequencing of the libraries was performed with 100 bp reads on an Illumina HiSeq2000. The paper's data handling went like this. Raw data were processed with SOAPnuke, discarding reads with adapters, uncalled bases, mean Phred below 15, or no exact constant-primer or identifier match. High-quality paired reads were merged with COPE v1.2.5, and unique nucleotide sequences were defined as clonotypes. MiTCR v1.1 was used to align clonotypes to the IMGT TRBV, TRBD and TRBJ reference segments. The analysis included only V-J combinations with a frequency above 0.0001, which together covered 99% to 99.2% of the repertoires. A TCS score was defined as the ratio between F50 (clonal expansion) and ExV (chaos), using BLOSUM62-based TCRdist between CDR3 peptides within each V-J. Welch's t-statistics and random forest reduced roughly 540 V-J features to 10 to 15, which were used in a naive Bayes classifier (R e1071). TCRdb reworked the public reads: Q25 trimming with fastp, MiXCR clone assembly, productive beta chains retained. Each CDR3 protein gets just one entry, which takes the most common genes and DNA from the rows behind it. Here the V and J calls rest on TCRdb's processing, not on the authors' analysis. This sample holds around 370,000 distinct CDR3 sequences; less than 20% were observed only once. The ten largest clones take up 35% to 50% of the sample.

Study-wide conclusions, independent of this receptor: Sample size was not statistically predetermined, and blinding of investigators to group allocation was not performed. During validation, the model predicted progression to ophthalmopathy a median of approximately 7 months ahead of onset, with just under 71% sensitivity and 72% to 80% specificity. Blood samples also contained most of the expanded thyroid clonotypes (frequency above 0.001), which suggests that blood repertoires may reflect thyroid immune responses. Ophthalmopathy was separated from stable hyperthyroidism by a 13 V-J signature model, with 85% to 90% sensitivity and about 81% specificity obtained in cross-validation and 80%/75% obtained in testing.

The V and J genes are TRBV20-1 and TRBJ2-7; 10 middle bases align to TRBD2. Sequencing was performed on blood. The sequence came from a young man with Graves' ophthalmopathy. The CDR3 here reads CSARSGGALEQYF. The sequenced DNA: TGCAGTGCTAGAAGCGGGGGGGCCCTCGAGCAGTACTTC.